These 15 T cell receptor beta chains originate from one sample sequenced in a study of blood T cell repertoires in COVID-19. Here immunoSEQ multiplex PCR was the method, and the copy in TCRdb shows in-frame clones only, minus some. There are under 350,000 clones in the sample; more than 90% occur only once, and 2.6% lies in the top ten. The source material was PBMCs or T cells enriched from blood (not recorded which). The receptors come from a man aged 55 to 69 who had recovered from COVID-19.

The CDR3 region is CASSELYSGTGNSYEQYF. CDR3 nucleotides: TGTGCCAGCAGTGAACTCTATTCCGGGACAGGGAATTCCTACGAGCAGTACTTC. The chain has TRBV25-1 and TRBJ2-7; 9 nucleotides align to TRBD1. Trimming cost V 2 bases and J 1 base; bases outside gene matches: 12. This CDR3 is built from 18 residues. Germline V gives CDR1 MGHDK, CDR2 SYGVNS.

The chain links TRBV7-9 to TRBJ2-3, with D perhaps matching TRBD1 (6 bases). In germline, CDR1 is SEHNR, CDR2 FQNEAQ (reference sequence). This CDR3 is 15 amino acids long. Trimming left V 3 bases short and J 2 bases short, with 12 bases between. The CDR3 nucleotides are TGTGCCAGCAGCTTGACAGGTGGGGACACAGATACGCAGTATTTT. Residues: CASSLTGGDTDTQYF.

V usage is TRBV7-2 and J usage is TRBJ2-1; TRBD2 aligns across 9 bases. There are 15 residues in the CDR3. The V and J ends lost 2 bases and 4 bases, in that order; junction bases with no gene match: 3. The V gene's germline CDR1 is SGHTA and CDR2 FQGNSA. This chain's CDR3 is CASSLSGGKYNEQFF. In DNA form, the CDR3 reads TGTGCCAGCAGCTTAAGCGGGGGGAAATACAATGAGCAGTTCTTC.

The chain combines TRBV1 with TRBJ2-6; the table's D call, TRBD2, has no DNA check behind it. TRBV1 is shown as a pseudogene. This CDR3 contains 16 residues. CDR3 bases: TGCACCAGCAGCCAGCCTCCGGGACTCGCGGCCAACGTCCTGACTTTC. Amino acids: CTSSQPPGLAANVLTF.

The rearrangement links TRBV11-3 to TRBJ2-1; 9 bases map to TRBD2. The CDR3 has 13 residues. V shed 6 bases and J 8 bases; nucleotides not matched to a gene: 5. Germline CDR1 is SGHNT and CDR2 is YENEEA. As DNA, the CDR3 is TGTGCCAGCAGGGGGACTAGCATTTATGAGCAGTTCTTC. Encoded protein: CASRGTSIYEQFF.

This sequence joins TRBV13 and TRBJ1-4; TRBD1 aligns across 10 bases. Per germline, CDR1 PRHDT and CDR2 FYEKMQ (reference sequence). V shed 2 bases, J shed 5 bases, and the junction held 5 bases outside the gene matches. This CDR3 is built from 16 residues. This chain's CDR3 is CASSLFTGQGNEKLFF. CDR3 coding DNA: TGTGCCAGCAGCTTATTTACGGGACAGGGGAATGAAAAACTGTTTTTT.

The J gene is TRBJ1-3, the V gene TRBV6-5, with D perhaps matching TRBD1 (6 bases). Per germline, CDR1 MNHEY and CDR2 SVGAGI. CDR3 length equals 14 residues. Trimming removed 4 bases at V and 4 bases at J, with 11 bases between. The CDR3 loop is CASSSRDKGNTIYF. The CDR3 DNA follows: TGTGCCAGCAGTTCTCGGGACAAGGGAAACACCATATATTTT.

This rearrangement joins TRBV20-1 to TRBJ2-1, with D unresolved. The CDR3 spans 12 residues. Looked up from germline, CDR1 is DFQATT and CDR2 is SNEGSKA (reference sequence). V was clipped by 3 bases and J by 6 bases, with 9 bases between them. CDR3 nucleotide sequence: TGCAGTGCTAGTTTGCCTAGCAATGAGCAGTTCTTC. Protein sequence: CSASLPSNEQFF.

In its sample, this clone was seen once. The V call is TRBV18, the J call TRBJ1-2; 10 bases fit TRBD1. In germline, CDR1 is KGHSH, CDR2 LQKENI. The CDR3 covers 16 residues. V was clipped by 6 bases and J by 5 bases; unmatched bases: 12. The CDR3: CASSRTRQGAEYGYTF. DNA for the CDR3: TGTGCCAGCTCCCGCACCCGACAGGGGGCTGAGTATGGCTACACCTTC.

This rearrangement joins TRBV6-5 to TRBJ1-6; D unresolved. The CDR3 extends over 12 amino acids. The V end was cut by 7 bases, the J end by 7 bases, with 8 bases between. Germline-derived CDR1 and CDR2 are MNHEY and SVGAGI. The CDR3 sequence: CASTLLNSPLHF. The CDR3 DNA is TGTGCCAGCACCCTACTGAATTCACCCCTCCACTTT.

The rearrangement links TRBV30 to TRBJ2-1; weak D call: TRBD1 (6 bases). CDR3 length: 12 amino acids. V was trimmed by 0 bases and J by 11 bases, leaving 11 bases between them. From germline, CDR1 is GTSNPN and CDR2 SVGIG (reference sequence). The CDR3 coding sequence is TGTGCCTGGAGTGTTACAGGGATAAAGCAGTTCTTC. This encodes CAWSVTGIKQFF.

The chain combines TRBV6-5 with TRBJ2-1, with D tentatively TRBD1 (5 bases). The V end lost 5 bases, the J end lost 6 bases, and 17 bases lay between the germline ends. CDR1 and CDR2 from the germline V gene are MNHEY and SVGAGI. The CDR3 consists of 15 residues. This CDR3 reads CASSTPGFRINEQFF. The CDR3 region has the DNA TGTGCCAGCAGTACACCAGGGTTTAGAATCAATGAGCAGTTCTTC.

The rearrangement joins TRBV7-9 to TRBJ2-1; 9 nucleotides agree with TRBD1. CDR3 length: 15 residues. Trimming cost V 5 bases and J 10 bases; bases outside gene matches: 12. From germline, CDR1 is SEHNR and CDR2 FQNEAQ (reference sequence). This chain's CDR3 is CASSRPDRGLWEQFF. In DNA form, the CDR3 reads TGTGCCAGCAGCCGACCGGACAGGGGTCTCTGGGAGCAGTTCTTC.

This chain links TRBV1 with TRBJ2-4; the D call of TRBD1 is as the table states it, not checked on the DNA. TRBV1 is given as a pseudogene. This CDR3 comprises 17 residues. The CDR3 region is CTSSHNPTSTHKNIQYF. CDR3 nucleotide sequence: TGCACCAGCAGCCACAACCCCACCAGTACCCACAAAAACATTCAGTACTTC.

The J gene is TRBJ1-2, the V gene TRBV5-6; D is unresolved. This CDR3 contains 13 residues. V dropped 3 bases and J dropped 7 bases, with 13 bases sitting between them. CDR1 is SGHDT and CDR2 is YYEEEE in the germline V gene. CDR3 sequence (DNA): TGTGCCAGCAGCTCGACTACTGTATCTGGCTACACCTTC. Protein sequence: CASSSTTVSGYTF.